Listed here are 19 T cell receptor beta chains from one sample, sequenced in a study of cytomegalovirus exposure and HLA in healthy donors. Primers included in the PCR were 60 Vbeta and 13 Jbeta primers. The data were produced by immunoSEQ multiplex PCR, yet TCRdb's version contains in-frame clones alone and is incomplete. This sample contains about 78,000 clones. The material sequenced was PBMCs. The source is a female donor in good health and CMV-seropositive.

The chain is built from TRBV2 and TRBJ2-7; perhaps TRBD1 as D (6 bases). This CDR3 has 12 amino acids. CDR1 and CDR2 from the germline V gene are SNHLY and FYNNEI. V lost 6 bases and J lost 6, with 12 bases in between. The CDR3 DNA sequence: TGTGCCAGCAGGGGGGCCTCCCTCGAGCAGTACTTC. Amino acid sequence: CASRGASLEQYF.

This chain uses TRBV10-3 with TRBJ2-5; D is perhaps TRBD1 (6 bases). The V end lost 10 bases, the J end lost 1 base, and 10 bases lay between the germline ends. This CDR3 has 12 residues. Per the germline V gene, CDR1 is ENHRY and CDR2 is SYGVKD. The CDR3 nucleotides are TGTGCCAGTGGACAGCTCCAAGAGACCCAGTACTTC. It specifies CASGQLQETQYF.

The gene calls are TRBV6-5 and TRBJ1-2; tentative D call: TRBD1 (6 bases). In germline, CDR1 is MNHEY, CDR2 SVGAGI. This CDR3 has 14 residues. V lost 6 bases, J lost 4 bases, and 15 bases lay in between. The CDR3 sequence: CASRLGARSYGYTF. The CDR3 coding sequence is TGTGCCAGCAGACTGGGGGCGCGGAGCTATGGCTACACCTTC.

CDR3 sequence: CATSRTGGGASDTQYF. The CDR3 coding sequence is TGTGCCACCAGCAGAACTGGCGGGGGGGCCTCAGATACGCAGTATTTT. The V gene is TRBV15, the J gene TRBJ2-3, with 9 positions matching TRBD2. This CDR3 contains 16 residues. Unmatched junction bases numbered 7, after V lost 2 bases and J lost 4 bases. CDR1 is LNHNV and CDR2 is YYDKDF in the germline V gene (reference sequence).

The chain recombines TRBV7-2 with TRBJ1-5; no clear D gene. Germline CDR1 SGHTA, CDR2 FQGNSA. The CDR3 sequence is 12 residues long. V lost 3 bases to trimming and J lost 4 bases, with 4 bases between them. In DNA, the CDR3 is TGTGCCAGCAGCTTCCCAAATCAGCCCCAGCATTTT. This gives the protein CASSFPNQPQHF.

The genes are TRBV18 and TRBJ2-1; no firm D call. The germline CDR1 and CDR2 sequences are KGHSH and LQKENI. This CDR3 has 13 residues. The V end lost 0 bases, the J end lost 13 bases, and 13 bases lay between the germline ends. The CDR3 nucleotides read TGTGCCAGCTCACCACCGAACGACATCGACCAGTTCTTC. Translation: CASSPPNDIDQFF.

The chain recombines TRBV5-4 with TRBJ2-5; 9 bases agree with TRBD2. The trim removed 2 bases at V and 2 bases at J, leaving 10 bases unmatched. Germline CDR1 SGHNT, CDR2 YYREEE (reference sequence). This CDR3 comprises 17 residues. The CDR3 DNA reads TGTGCCAGCAGCTTACAACCGGGACTAGCCTTTCAAGAGACCCAGTACTTC. It codes for CASSLQPGLAFQETQYF.

The V call is TRBV10-2, the J call TRBJ2-7; 8 nucleotides line up with TRBD1. This CDR3 has 13 amino acids. The junction had 5 bases not matched to a gene; V was cut back by 7 bases and J by 3 bases. The germline V gene has CDR1 WSHSY and CDR2 SAAADI. CDR3 protein: CASKQGGLYEQYF. CDR3 nucleotide sequence: TGCGCCAGCAAACAGGGGGGCCTCTACGAGCAGTACTTC.

The V call is TRBV6-5, the J call TRBJ1-5, with a possible D match to TRBD1 (6 bases). Germline-derived CDR1 and CDR2 are MNHEY and SVGAGI. The CDR3 loop spans 15 amino acids. V was cut by 0 bases and J by 7 bases, with 13 bases left in between. The CDR3 DNA reads as TGTGCCAGCAGTTACTCGGAACAGGGTGGCCAGCCCCAGCATTTT. Encoded protein: CASSYSEQGGQPQHF.

The genes are TRBV19 and TRBJ1-1; a weak D match, TRBD1 (5 bases). Trimming cost V 4 bases and J 1 base, with 16 bases left between them. CDR3 size: 16 residues. The germline gives CDR1 LNHDA, CDR2 SQIVND (reference sequence). The DNA for the CDR3 is TGTGCCAGTAGTAGGCGGGGGGAAGGAGGGAACACTGAAGCTTTCTTT. Encoded protein: CASSRRGEGGNTEAFF.

The CDR3 protein is CAISGGTGSDEQFF. In nucleotides, the CDR3 is TGTGCCATCAGTGGCGGGACAGGGTCGGATGAGCAGTTCTTC. V usage is TRBV10-3 and J usage is TRBJ2-1; 9 positions match TRBD1. Germline trimming cut 4 bases from V and 8 bases from J; bases unmatched to any gene: 6. CDR3 length equals 14 residues. Germline values: CDR1 ENHRY, CDR2 SYGVKD.

The rearrangement joins TRBV10-1 to TRBJ2-1, with 11 bases aligning to TRBD2. Germline values: CDR1 WNHNN, CDR2 SYGVQD (reference sequence). V lost 4 bases, J lost 4 bases, and 3 bases stayed unmatched. This CDR3 comprises 15 residues. This CDR3 is CASSAGTSGYNEQFF. DNA of the CDR3: TGCGCCAGCAGTGCGGGGACTAGCGGTTACAATGAGCAGTTCTTC.

The chain is built from TRBV30 and TRBJ1-2; D is possibly TRBD1 (5 bases). CDR3 size: 14 residues. The germline gives CDR1 GTSNPN, CDR2 SVGIG (reference sequence). V was clipped by 2 bases and J by 6 bases, with 16 bases between them. CDR3 loop: CAWSPYRPENGYTF. In DNA form, the CDR3 reads TGTGCCTGGAGTCCATACAGGCCGGAGAATGGCTACACCTTC.

J is TRBJ2-3 and V is TRBV5-1, with a tentative D call TRBD2 (7 bases). In germline, CDR1 is SGHRS, CDR2 YFSETQ. There are 15 residues in the CDR3. The V gene lost 6 bases and the J gene lost 2 bases, with 16 bases spanning the gap. CDR3 protein: CASTLDGGHTDTQYF. CDR3 sequence (DNA): TGCGCCAGCACACTAGACGGGGGGCACACAGATACGCAGTATTTT.

The chain recombines TRBV9 with TRBJ2-2, with 8 bases matching TRBD2. The CDR3 is 18 amino acids. CDR1 is SGDLS, CDR2 YYNGEE, per germline. The V and J ends lost 0 bases and 4 bases, in that order; junction bases with no gene match: 11. The CDR3 loop reads CASSVADASGPFTGELFF. In nucleotides, the CDR3 is TGTGCCAGCAGCGTAGCTGATGCTAGCGGGCCGTTCACCGGGGAGCTGTTTTTT.

J is TRBJ1-2 and V is TRBV6-1; D gene ambiguous. Germline-derived CDR1 and CDR2 are MNHNS and SASEGT. V lost 4 bases and J 2 bases, leaving 11 bases between the germline ends. This CDR3 spans 14 amino acids. CDR3 sequence: CASSVSPTNYGYTF. CDR3 in DNA: TGTGCCAGCAGTGTCTCCCCCACAAACTATGGCTACACCTTC.

V gene TRBV29-1 combines with J gene TRBJ1-1; D is undetermined. Germline V CDR1 and CDR2: SQVTM, ANQGSEA. The CDR3 sequence is 13 residues long. Trimming removed 5 bases from V and 1 base from J, with 11 bases in between. CDR3 sequence (DNA): TGCAGCGTTCAGATGTTGCAGAACACTGAAGCTTTCTTT. This translates into CSVQMLQNTEAFF.

The chain joins TRBV9 to TRBJ1-3, with 7 bases fitting TRBD1. V lost 2 bases and J lost 0; bases outside the gene matches: 2. The CDR3 runs 15 residues. Germline CDR1 and CDR2: SGDLS and YYNGEE. DNA of the CDR3: TGTGCCAGCAGCGTTACAGGGGCCTCTGGAAACACCATATATTTT. The encoded protein is CASSVTGASGNTIYF.

The chain has TRBV15 and TRBJ2-7; 7 nucleotides agree with TRBD1. This CDR3 contains 13 residues. Germline values: CDR1 LNHNV, CDR2 YYDKDF (reference sequence). Losses at the gene ends were 3 bases for V and 3 bases for J; bases not matched to a gene: 2. The CDR3 loop is CATSSPGGYEQYF. The CDR3 nucleotides are TGTGCCACCAGCAGCCCAGGGGGCTACGAGCAGTACTTC.